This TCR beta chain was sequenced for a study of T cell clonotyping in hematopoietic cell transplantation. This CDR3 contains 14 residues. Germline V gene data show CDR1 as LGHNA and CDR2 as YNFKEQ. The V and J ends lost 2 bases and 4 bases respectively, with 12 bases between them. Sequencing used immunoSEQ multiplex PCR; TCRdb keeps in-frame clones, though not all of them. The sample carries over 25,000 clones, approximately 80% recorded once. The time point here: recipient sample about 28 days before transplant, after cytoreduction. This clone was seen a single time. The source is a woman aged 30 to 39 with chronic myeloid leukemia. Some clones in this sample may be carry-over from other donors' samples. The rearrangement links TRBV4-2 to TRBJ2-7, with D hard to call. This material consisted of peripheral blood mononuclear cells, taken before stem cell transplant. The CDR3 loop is CASSQYGNLYEQYF. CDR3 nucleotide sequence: TGTGCCAGCAGCCAATATGGGAATCTATACGAGCAGTACTTC.